This passage covers 11 T cell receptor beta chains from one sample sequenced in a study of T cells in localized non-small cell lung cancer. Clones were sequenced by immunoSEQ multiplex PCR, and TCRdb holds only the in-frame ones, with some missing. The profile covers more than 30,000 clones, with roughly 86% appearing a single time and 4.2% taken by the ten largest. This specimen was peripheral blood mononuclear cells, taken before any cancer treatment. The receptors originated from a woman between 35 and 70 years old with stage III lung adenocarcinoma.

The chain links TRBV29-1 to TRBJ2-3; 9 nucleotides align to TRBD2. This CDR3 is built from 13 residues. The V segment lost 7 bases and the J segment 1 base; nucleotides outside the gene matches: 3. Germline CDR1 reads SQVTM; CDR2 reads ANQGSEA. In nucleotides, the CDR3 is TGCAGCGCCCCTAGCGGGGGCACAGATACGCAGTATTTT. Translating gives CSAPSGGTDTQYF.

V gene TRBV6-1 combines with J gene TRBJ1-2; 8 positions match TRBD1. The CDR3 spans 15 residues. Trimming cost V 4 bases and J 4 bases; bases outside gene matches: 8. Germline loops: CDR1 MNHNS, CDR2 SASEGT. In DNA form, the CDR3 reads TGTGCCAGCAGTGTCGCCGGACAGGGTGGCTATGGCTACACCTTC. The encoded protein is CASSVAGQGGYGYTF.

This CDR3 is CASSPQGSTDTQYF. The CDR3 DNA follows: TGTGCCAGCTCACCACAGGGGAGCACAGATACGCAGTATTTT. The chain employs TRBV18 and TRBJ2-3, with D maybe TRBD1 (5 bases). CDR1 is KGHSH and CDR2 is LQKENI in the germline V gene. Trimming shortened V by 1 base and J by 0 bases, and 5 bases separated the two germline ends. This CDR3 region has 14 residues.

This clone was detected once. V gene TRBV6-5 combines with J gene TRBJ2-7, with TRBD2 as a possible D gene (5 bases). This CDR3 has 13 residues. The V and J ends lost 8 bases and 6 bases respectively, with 17 bases between them. Germline CDR1 and CDR2: MNHEY and SVGAGI. The CDR3 here is CASQAAARGEQYF. The CDR3 DNA reads TGTGCCAGCCAAGCGGCGGCCCGCGGCGAGCAGTACTTC.

This clone appeared a single time. J is TRBJ2-6 and V is TRBV18; TRBD1 agrees at 7 bases. The CDR3 totals 16 residues. CDR1 and CDR2 from the germline V gene are KGHSH and LQKENI. V shed 3 bases and J 0 bases; nucleotides not matched to a gene: 2. CDR3 sequence: CASSPRDSSGANVLTF. The CDR3 region has the DNA TGTGCCAGCTCACCTCGGGACAGCTCTGGGGCCAACGTCCTGACTTTC.

The rearrangement joins TRBV29-1 to TRBJ2-1, with 11 bases aligning to TRBD2. From germline, CDR1 is SQVTM and CDR2 ANQGSEA. V lost 6 bases to trimming and J lost 0 bases; unmatched junction nucleotides: 7. This CDR3 region has 16 residues. Here the CDR3 reads CSVDSGTSGSYNEQFF. CDR3 DNA sequence: TGCAGCGTCGATTCCGGGACTAGCGGCTCCTACAATGAGCAGTTCTTC.

The V gene is TRBV5-5, the J gene TRBJ1-5, with D unresolved. The CDR3 loop spans 13 amino acids. V was clipped by 0 bases and J by 5 bases, with 6 bases between them. CDR1 is SGHKS, CDR2 YYEKEE, per germline (reference sequence). The CDR3 DNA reads TGTGCCAGCAGCTTGGGGGCGGATCAGCCCCAGCATTTT. Translating it yields CASSLGADQPQHF.

The gene calls are TRBV6-5 and TRBJ2-2; 7 nucleotides match TRBD1. Trimming cost V 4 bases and J 2 bases; bases outside gene matches: 1. Germline V gene data show CDR1 as MNHEY and CDR2 as SVGAGI. There are 14 residues in the CDR3. The chain's CDR3 is CASSWDRNTGELFF. The CDR3 DNA follows: TGTGCCAGCAGTTGGGACAGAAACACCGGGGAGCTGTTTTTT.

This clone was seen more than once but under ten times. V is TRBV28 and J is TRBJ1-2; D call uncertain. CDR1 is MDHEN, CDR2 SYDVKM, per germline. This CDR3 contains 13 residues. The V end was cut by 2 bases, the J end by 2 bases, with 6 bases between. In DNA form, the CDR3 reads TGTGCCAGCAGTTTAGCGGGGAACTATGGCTACACCTTC. Translation: CASSLAGNYGYTF.

The chain uses TRBV28 and TRBJ2-3; D unclear. V was trimmed by 6 bases and J by 5 bases, leaving 6 bases between them. The CDR3 covers 11 residues. Germline CDR1 and CDR2: MDHEN and SYDVKM. The CDR3 loop is CASRLVDTQYF. CDR3 sequence (DNA): TGTGCCAGCAGGTTGGTAGATACGCAGTATTTT.

The V and J genes are TRBV10-1 and TRBJ1-5, with 7 bases fitting TRBD1. Trimming removed 10 bases from V and 0 bases from J; junction bases left unmatched: 18. The CDR3 spans 18 residues. Germline CDR1 is WNHNN and CDR2 is SYGVQD (reference sequence). The CDR3 DNA follows: TGCGCCAACCGAACCAGCGAAGAGGGGGCCTATAGCAATCAGCCCCAGCATTTT. As protein: CANRTSEEGAYSNQPQHF.